One sample yielded the 25 T cell receptor beta chains listed below, sequenced in a study of OX40 agonist ivuxolimab in advanced cancers. Only in-frame clones appear in the TCRdb table, and some are missing; sequencing was by immunoSEQ multiplex PCR. The sample carries 82,000 or so clones, approximately 92% recorded once. Sample: CD4+ or CD8+ T cells sorted from blood, taken in a trial of the OX40 agonist ivuxolimab. These receptors were collected from an adult with an advanced solid tumor such as melanoma, head and neck, liver or kidney cancer.

The CDR3 DNA sequence: TGTGCCAGCAGTGAAGGACTAGCGGGGGGGACCTACAATGAGCAGTTCTTC. This translates into CASSEGLAGGTYNEQFF. V is TRBV2 and J is TRBJ2-1, with 14 bases matching TRBD2. V shed 1 base and J 2 bases; nucleotides not matched to a gene: 1. Germline CDR1 SNHLY, CDR2 FYNNEI. The CDR3 consists of 17 residues.

The V and J genes are TRBV19 and TRBJ1-1; D is possibly TRBD1 (6 bases). Looked up from germline, CDR1 is LNHDA and CDR2 is SQIVND (reference sequence). The CDR3 covers 13 residues. Trimming stripped 5 bases from V and 6 bases from J, with 13 bases between. The CDR3 bases are TGTGCCAGTAGTCTTGCCGGGACACCTGAAGCTTTCTTT. Its translation is CASSLAGTPEAFF.

The rearrangement uses TRBV5-4 and TRBJ2-7; 9 nucleotides align to TRBD2. The germline V gene has CDR1 SGHNT and CDR2 YYREEE (reference sequence). This CDR3 comprises 16 residues. Losses at the gene ends were 2 bases for V and 6 bases for J; bases not matched to a gene: 12. This CDR3 is CASSFWAGGPLGEQYF. The CDR3 bases are TGTGCCAGCAGCTTTTGGGCGGGAGGGCCGCTCGGCGAGCAGTACTTC. Drawing the rest from reference TRBV5-4 and TRBJ2-7, the complete variable domain is ETGVTQSPTHLIKTRGQQVTLRCSSQSGHNTVSWYQQALGQGPQFIFQYYREEENGRGNFPPRFSGLQFPNYSSELNVNALELDDSALYLCASSFWAGGPLGEQYFGPGTRLTVT.

The CDR3 DNA reads TGTGCCAGCAGTGATGACAGTGACACTGAAGCTTTCTTT. Translated, it gives CASSDDSDTEAFF. The chain combines TRBV6-1 with TRBJ1-1, with a possible D match to TRBD1 (5 bases). The CDR3 is 13 amino acids. V lost 3 bases and J 3 bases, leaving 8 bases between the germline ends. CDR1 is MNHNS and CDR2 is SASEGT in the germline V gene.

The J gene is TRBJ1-4, the V gene TRBV14; no reliable D call. Trimming shortened V by 5 bases and J by 7 bases, and 14 bases separated the two germline ends. This CDR3 spans 14 amino acids. CDR1 and CDR2 (germline): SGHDN, FVKESK. CDR3 in amino acids: CASSKSSGSEKLFF. The CDR3 nucleotides read TGTGCCAGCAGCAAAAGTTCGGGGTCTGAAAAACTGTTTTTT. Looking up the rest from reference TRBV14 and TRBJ1-4 gives the full variable domain: EAGVTQFPSHSVIEKGQTVTLRCDPISGHDNLYWYRRVMGKEIKFLLHFVKESKQDESGMPNNRFLAERTGGTYSTLKVQPAELEDSGVYFCASSKSSGSEKLFFGSGTQLSVL.

The chain is built from TRBV9 and TRBJ2-5; 9 bases are a match to TRBD1. Germline V gene lookup returns CDR1 SGDLS and CDR2 YYNGEE. This CDR3 is 13 amino acids long. The V and J ends lost 3 bases and 7 bases, in that order; junction bases with no gene match: 4. CDR3 bases: TGTGCCAGCAGCGGAAGACAGGGGGTGACCCAGTACTTC. This sequence encodes CASSGRQGVTQYF. The full variable domain, rest sourced from reference TRBV9 and TRBJ2-5, is DSGVTQTPKHLITATGQRVTLRCSPRSGDLSVYWYQQSLDQGLQFLIQYYNGEERAKGNILERFSAQQFPDLHSELNLSSLELGDSALYFCASSGRQGVTQYFGPGTRLLVL.

In its sample, this clone was seen once. The genes are TRBV29-1 and TRBJ2-3; the D gene could be TRBD1 or TRBD2 (5 bases each). The CDR3 extends over 13 amino acids. With 7 bases removed from V and 6 bases from J, the gap between germline ends came to 17 bases. The germline gives CDR1 SQVTM, CDR2 ANQGSEA. CDR3 coding DNA: TGCAGCGCGGCAATGGGGACCCTGGATACGCAGTATTTT. This translates into CSAAMGTLDTQYF.

This rearrangement joins TRBV6-5 to TRBJ1-1; perhaps TRBD1 as D (6 bases). V lost 7 bases, J lost 4 bases, and 19 bases lay in between. Germline CDR1 reads MNHEY; CDR2 reads SVGAGI. The CDR3 consists of 15 residues. CDR3 residues: CASTPRGGASTEAFF. The CDR3 DNA follows: TGTGCCAGCACCCCCCGGGGGGGGGCGAGCACTGAAGCTTTCTTT.

The V and J genes are TRBV18 and TRBJ2-2; D uncertain. V lost 3 bases, J lost 6 bases, and 17 bases lay in between. Germline values: CDR1 KGHSH, CDR2 LQKENI. The CDR3 is 16 residues long. The CDR3 sequence is CASSPNGDLDAGELFF. The CDR3 DNA is TGTGCCAGCTCACCGAATGGGGATTTGGACGCCGGGGAGCTGTTTTTT.

The rearrangement joins TRBV6-1 to TRBJ2-7; possible D gene TRBD1, 6 bases. The CDR3 totals 15 residues. With 5 bases removed from V and 0 bases from J, the gap between germline ends came to 14 bases. Germline values: CDR1 MNHNS, CDR2 SASEGT. The CDR3 reads CASSTGDTRSYEQYF. The CDR3 nucleotides read TGTGCCAGCAGTACTGGGGACACCCGCTCCTACGAGCAGTACTTC.

This clone has just a few counts. The chain recombines TRBV21-1 with TRBJ1-1. TRBV21-1 is shown as a pseudogene. CDR3 size: 16 residues. Written as DNA, the CDR3 is TGTGCCAGCAGCCCCCCCCCAGCCCTGAAGAACACTGAAGCTTTCTTT. Its translation: CASSPPPALKNTEAFF.

The genes are TRBV2 and TRBJ1-2; weak D call: TRBD1 (5 bases). Germline V gene sequence: CDR1 SNHLY, CDR2 FYNNEI. This CDR3 spans 15 amino acids. V lost 5 bases and J lost 0, with 13 bases in between. The CDR3 protein is CASSPRRASNYGYTF. The CDR3 nucleotides are TGTGCCAGCAGTCCTCGCAGGGCATCTAACTATGGCTACACCTTC.

For the CDR3, the DNA is TGTGCCAGCAGCCCTCGGGACAGTTACTCTGGAAACACCATATATTTT. Translating gives CASSPRDSYSGNTIYF. V is TRBV9 and J is TRBJ1-3, with TRBD1 matching over 7 bases. Germline values: CDR1 SGDLS, CDR2 YYNGEE. The CDR3 consists of 16 residues. The trim removed 4 bases at V and 0 bases at J, leaving 7 bases unmatched.

Only one count was recorded for this clone. The chain has TRBV19 and TRBJ2-7, with 7 bases fitting TRBD1. CDR1 is LNHDA and CDR2 is SQIVND in the germline V gene (reference sequence). The junction had 6 bases not matched to a gene; V was cut back by 1 base and J by 6 bases. The CDR3 runs 14 residues. The CDR3 nucleotides are TGTGCCAGTAGTATAGGGACGAGGACAGGCGAGCAGTACTTC. Translated: CASSIGTRTGEQYF.

This chain joins TRBV6-1 and TRBJ1-6; D remains ambiguous. The CDR3 is made up of 16 amino acids. V was clipped by 2 bases and J by 3 bases, with 11 bases between them. Per germline, CDR1 MNHNS and CDR2 SASEGT. Written as DNA, the CDR3 is TGTGCCAGCAGTGAACCAAACGGATTCTATAATTCACCCCTCCACTTT. Translated, it gives CASSEPNGFYNSPLHF.

The sample holds one count of this clone. The chain recombines TRBV6-5 with TRBJ2-1; TRBD2 aligns across 9 bases. This CDR3 contains 14 residues. Germline CDR1 reads MNHEY; CDR2 reads SVGAGI. The V segment lost 7 bases and the J segment 6 bases; nucleotides outside the gene matches: 7. The CDR3 DNA reads TGTGCCAGCACCCTCTTGCGGGGGGGCAATGAGCAGTTCTTC. Protein: CASTLLRGGNEQFF.

This clone has only one observation. This chain connects TRBV15 to TRBJ2-5; 8 nucleotides match TRBD1. Germline CDR1 and CDR2: LNHNV and YYDKDF (reference sequence). The junction had 0 bases not matched to a gene; V was cut back by 1 base and J by 2 bases. The CDR3 spans 14 residues. DNA for the CDR3: TGTGCCACCAGCAGAGGGGACAGGCAAGAGACCCAGTACTTC. Its translation is CATSRGDRQETQYF.

The chain links TRBV5-4 to TRBJ2-5; TRBD1 agrees at 8 bases. Germline V gene data show CDR1 as SGHNT and CDR2 as YYREEE (reference sequence). Trimming took 0 bases from V and 2 from J; bases not matched to a gene: 12. The CDR3 has 18 amino acids. The CDR3 DNA sequence: TGTGCCAGCAGCTTGGCGGCGGGGCAGGGGGCATATCAAGAGACCCAGTACTTC. This codes for CASSLAAGQGAYQETQYF. Full variable domain (rest looked up from reference TRBV5-4 and TRBJ2-5): ETGVTQSPTHLIKTRGQQVTLRCSSQSGHNTVSWYQQALGQGPQFIFQYYREEENGRGNFPPRFSGLQFPNYSSELNVNALELDDSALYLCASSLAAGQGAYQETQYFGPGTRLLVL.

The genes are TRBV6-5 and TRBJ2-7; possible D gene TRBD1, 5 bases. CDR1 MNHEY and CDR2 SVGAGI come from the germline V gene. V lost 1 base, J lost 3 bases, and 10 bases lay in between. The CDR3 sequence is 14 residues long. CDR3 sequence (DNA): TGTGCCAGCAGTTACTTCGCAGGGAACTACGAGCAGTACTTC. It yields the protein CASSYFAGNYEQYF.

This clone was counted once. The rearrangement joins TRBV7-9 to TRBJ2-5, with 7 positions matching TRBD2. The V segment lost 3 bases and the J segment 1 base; nucleotides outside the gene matches: 11. The CDR3 runs to 17 residues. The germline V gene has CDR1 SEHNR and CDR2 FQNEAQ (reference sequence). The CDR3 region has the DNA TGTGCCAGCAGCTTCCTTGGTACGGGGGGAATCCAAGAGACCCAGTACTTC. This codes for CASSFLGTGGIQETQYF.

The V call is TRBV6-5, the J call TRBJ2-1; 9 bases are shared with TRBD2. The CDR3 contains 16 residues. J gave up 4 bases and V 2 bases, and 6 bases lay outside the gene matches. The germline gives CDR1 MNHEY, CDR2 SVGAGI. The CDR3 bases are TGTGCCAGCAGTTACAGTCCTAGCGGGATTTACAATGAGCAGTTCTTC. Amino acids: CASSYSPSGIYNEQFF.

The V gene is TRBV9, the J gene TRBJ1-2, with D uncertain. Trimming removed 0 bases at V and 0 bases at J, with 3 bases between. The CDR3 runs to 13 residues. CDR1 and CDR2 from the germline V gene are SGDLS and YYNGEE. Here the CDR3 reads CASSVGANYGYTF. CDR3 coding DNA: TGTGCCAGCAGCGTAGGAGCTAACTATGGCTACACCTTC. Together with reference TRBV9 and TRBJ1-2, the CDR3 gives the full variable domain: DSGVTQTPKHLITATGQRVTLRCSPRSGDLSVYWYQQSLDQGLQFLIQYYNGEERAKGNILERFSAQQFPDLHSELNLSSLELGDSALYFCASSVGANYGYTFGSGTRLTVV.

As regards this clone: A read error may produce the germline difference seen at one junction end. Different DNA sequences within this sample yield the same CDR3. The genes are TRBV10-2 and TRBJ1-5; D is unresolved. The CDR3 covers 14 residues. Germline CDR1 and CDR2: WSHSY and SAAADI. The CDR3 DNA reads as TGCGCCACCAGTGTGGGTTATAGCAATCAGCCCCAGCATTTT. Translation gives CATSVGYSNQPQHF.

The chain carries TRBV2 and TRBJ2-5, with unresolved D. The germline V gene encodes CDR1 SNHLY and CDR2 FYNNEI. The CDR3 is 12 residues long. Trimming stripped 6 bases from V and 0 bases from J, with 5 bases between. In nucleotides, the CDR3 is TGTGCCAGCAGGGCTAACCAAGAGACCCAGTACTTC. Encoded protein: CASRANQETQYF.

This chain joins TRBV19 and TRBJ1-1; D is possibly TRBD1 (6 bases). The CDR3 contains 14 residues. Trimming pared 3 bases from V and 7 bases from J, leaving 15 bases between. CDR1 and CDR2 (germline): LNHDA, SQIVND (reference sequence). CDR3 nucleotide sequence: TGTGCCAGTAGTATTTTACAGGGCCGCGATGAAGCTTTCTTT. Translated, it gives CASSILQGRDEAFF. Full variable domain (remainder filled in from reference TRBV19 and TRBJ1-1): DGGITQSPKYLFRKEGQNVTLSCEQNLNHDAMYWYRQDPGQGLRLIYYSQIVNDFQKGDIAEGYSVSREKKESFPLTVTSAQKNPTAFYLCASSILQGRDEAFFGQGTRLTVV.